The clone carrying this T cell receptor (beta chain) was seen many times. What it binds is not known. The data belong to a study of CD8 T cells in ankylosing spondylitis. Overall study findings and caveats: Characteristic of ankylosing spondylitis blood, it appeared, was a TCR beta motif comprising several highly homologous variants.

5'-RACE, quantitative and with molecular barcodes, yielded the TCR beta libraries. Each CDR3 protein gets one entry after TCRdb re-called the 5' RACE reads with MiXCR. The top ten hold approximately 11% of the sample, which has roughly 180,000 distinct CDR3 sequences, 10% to 15% seen once. The V end was cut by 8 bases, the J end by 4 bases, with 11 bases between. The CDR3 consists of 12 residues. Germline V gene sequence: CDR1 MDHEN, CDR2 SYDVKM. Sequences were obtained from blood, either unsorted or a sorted T cell fraction (not recorded which). V gene TRBV28 combines with J gene TRBJ1-2; a possible D gene is TRBD1 (6 bases). This clonotype was sampled from a female donor with ankylosing spondylitis or in good health (not recorded which). Written as DNA, the CDR3 is TGTGCCAGCCTAGGACAGTCCTATGGCTACACCTTC. It specifies CASLGQSYGYTF.